These 21 T cell receptor beta chains were all obtained from the same sample, sequenced in a study of blood T cell repertoires in COVID-19. Libraries were prepared by immunoSEQ multiplex PCR; TCRdb keeps only in-frame clonotypes and omits some of them. The sample lists around 300,000 clones, around 90% occurring once. Input material: PBMCs or T cells enriched from blood (not recorded which). These TCRs come from a woman aged 25 to 45 who had recovered from COVID-19.

The chain employs TRBV7-2 and TRBJ2-7, with 9 bases lining up with TRBD2. The germline gives CDR1 SGHTA, CDR2 FQGNSA. The CDR3 consists of 17 residues. The ends lost 0 bases at V and 2 bases at J; junction bases unmatched: 8. CDR3 protein: CASSLAGRLADAYEQYF. The DNA for the CDR3 is TGTGCCAGCAGCTTAGCGGGTCGACTAGCGGATGCCTACGAGCAGTACTTC.

The chain uses TRBV5-4 and TRBJ1-5; D gene ambiguous. Trimming left V 0 bases short and J 7 bases short, with 5 bases between. Germline values: CDR1 SGHNT, CDR2 YYREEE (reference sequence). The CDR3 totals 12 residues. CDR3 bases: TGTGCCAGCAGCTTGGATCTCCAGCCCCAGCATTTT. Protein sequence: CASSLDLQPQHF. The variable domain in full, completed from reference TRBV5-4 and TRBJ1-5, reads ETGVTQSPTHLIKTRGQQVTLRCSSQSGHNTVSWYQQALGQGPQFIFQYYREEENGRGNFPPRFSGLQFPNYSSELNVNALELDDSALYLCASSLDLQPQHFGDGTRLSIL.

J is TRBJ1-4 and V is TRBV5-1, with a possible D match to TRBD1 (6 bases). Looked up from germline, CDR1 is SGHRS and CDR2 is YFSETQ. The CDR3 is 14 amino acids. The germline V and J ends were trimmed by 4 bases and 6 bases, with 13 bases remaining between them. CDR3 nucleotide sequence: TGCGCCAGCAGCCTGGAACAGGGAGATGAAAAACTGTTTTTT. This gives the protein CASSLEQGDEKLFF.

This chain connects TRBV9 to TRBJ1-2, with 12 nucleotides matching TRBD1. Trimming at V came to 4 bases and at J to 6 bases, leaving 10 bases not matched to a gene. Germline V gives CDR1 SGDLS, CDR2 YYNGEE. CDR3 length: 16 residues. The CDR3 loop is CASSTPGGQGADGYTF. The CDR3 DNA reads as TGTGCCAGCAGCACACCTGGGGGACAGGGGGCGGATGGCTACACCTTC.

The chain combines TRBV5-4 with TRBJ2-2, with TRBD2 identical over 12 bases. The CDR3 is 19 residues long. J gave up 4 bases and V 3 bases, and 13 bases lay outside the gene matches. Germline assignment: CDR1 SGHNT and CDR2 YYREEE (reference sequence). CDR3 DNA: TGTGCCAGCAGCTGGGGGCTAGCGGGAGGGACGGTGGGCACCGGGGAGCTGTTTTTT. This gives the protein CASSWGLAGGTVGTGELFF.

This clone was seen only a few times. The V call is TRBV18, the J call TRBJ2-7, with 12 bases matching TRBD2. The CDR3 has 16 residues. Trimming took 3 bases from V and 1 from J; bases not matched to a gene: 4. CDR1 and CDR2 (germline): KGHSH, LQKENI. The CDR3 sequence is CASSPTGTSGSYEQYF. Here the CDR3 DNA reads TGTGCCAGCTCACCGACCGGGACTAGCGGGTCCTACGAGCAGTACTTC.

This rearrangement joins TRBV9 to TRBJ1-6; the match to TRBD1 covers 9 bases. The trim removed 4 bases at V and 10 bases at J, leaving 12 bases unmatched. The CDR3 covers 16 residues. CDR1 SGDLS and CDR2 YYNGEE come from the germline V gene. CDR3: CASSLGQGKADSPLHF. CDR3 bases: TGTGCCAGCAGCCTCGGACAGGGGAAGGCGGACTCACCCCTCCACTTT.

The chain combines TRBV9 with TRBJ2-2; 9 bases fit TRBD1. This CDR3 is 17 amino acids long. Germline-derived CDR1 and CDR2 are SGDLS and YYNGEE. The ends lost 3 bases at V and 1 base at J; junction bases unmatched: 7. DNA of the CDR3: TGTGCCAGCAGCGGACGATACAGGGGGCGGAACACCGGGGAGCTGTTTTTT. This encodes CASSGRYRGRNTGELFF.

The chain employs TRBV2 and TRBJ1-1, with unresolved D. V was shortened by 6 bases and J by 4 bases, with 12 bases between the two germline ends. The CDR3 has 13 residues. The germline gives CDR1 SNHLY, CDR2 FYNNEI. The CDR3, as DNA: TGTGCCAGCAGCTCCTTGCGGGGCACTGAAGCTTTCTTT. Residues: CASSSLRGTEAFF.

V is TRBV19 and J is TRBJ2-7; 9 nucleotides agree with TRBD1. The V and J ends lost 3 bases and 9 bases, in that order; junction bases with no gene match: 6. CDR1 LNHDA and CDR2 SQIVND come from the germline V gene (reference sequence). The CDR3 length is 13 residues. The CDR3 sequence: CASSIVGQGWQYF. The CDR3, as DNA: TGTGCCAGTAGTATTGTGGGACAGGGTTGGCAGTACTTC.

The chain links TRBV7-2 to TRBJ2-3; D is unclear. Deletions cut 5 bases from V and 5 bases from J, with 11 bases between. The CDR3 runs 13 residues. CDR1 SGHTA and CDR2 FQGNSA come from the germline V gene. CDR3 in amino acids: CASSATVKDTQYF. CDR3 sequence (DNA): TGTGCCAGCAGCGCCACGGTTAAAGATACGCAGTATTTT.

Only one count was recorded for this clone. V gene TRBV18 combines with J gene TRBJ2-5, with 12 bases matching TRBD2. The V gene's germline CDR1 is KGHSH and CDR2 LQKENI. Trimming cost V 2 bases and J 5 bases; bases outside gene matches: 9. This CDR3 contains 17 residues. CDR3 region: CASSPSETSGSGETQYF. In DNA, the CDR3 is TGTGCCAGCTCACCATCTGAGACTAGCGGGAGTGGTGAGACCCAGTACTTC.

Written as DNA, the CDR3 is TGTGCCAGCAGACCTCCGGTCATTTACTACGAGCAGTACTTC. As protein: CASRPPVIYYEQYF. V is TRBV5-6 and J is TRBJ2-7; D is uncertain. Trimming cost V 5 bases and J 3 bases, with 15 bases left between them. The germline V gene encodes CDR1 SGHDT and CDR2 YYEEEE. The CDR3 sequence is 14 residues long. The full variable domain, its missing parts supplied by reference TRBV5-6 and TRBJ2-7, is DAGVTQSPTHLIKTRGQQVTLRCSPKSGHDTVSWYQQALGQGPQFIFQYYEEEERQRGNFPDRFSGHQFPNYSSELNVNALLLGDSALYLCASRPPVIYYEQYFGPGTRLTVT.

Regarding this clone: At one end, the junction sequence differs from germline, possibly due to a read error. The genes are TRBV7-7 and TRBJ2-1; 8 bases are shared with TRBD1. This CDR3 spans 13 amino acids. Germline V lookup: CDR1 SSHAT, CDR2 FNYEAQ (reference sequence). CDR3 nucleotides: TGTGCTAGCAGCCCAAGGACAGGGAATGAGCAGTTCTTC. Protein: CASSPRTGNEQFF.

The chain links TRBV5-5 to TRBJ1-5; 7 bases match TRBD1. The CDR3 is 15 residues long. Germline-derived CDR1 and CDR2 are SGHKS and YYEKEE (reference sequence). Trimming at V came to 3 bases and at J to 6 bases, leaving 9 bases not matched to a gene. CDR3 coding DNA: TGTGCCAGCAGCTCTCGGACAGGCGAGAGTCAGCCCCAGCATTTT. Encoded protein: CASSSRTGESQPQHF.

The J gene is TRBJ2-5, the V gene TRBV19; the match to TRBD1 covers 7 bases. Per the germline V gene, CDR1 is LNHDA and CDR2 is SQIVND (reference sequence). The V gene end was trimmed by 6 bases and the J gene end by 1 base; junction bases not matched to a gene: 2. The CDR3 covers 13 residues. The CDR3 DNA sequence: TGTGCCAGTAGAAGGGACAGCCAAGAGACCCAGTACTTC. It yields the protein CASRRDSQETQYF.

V usage is TRBV11-3 and J usage is TRBJ1-2, with D unresolved. The CDR3 sequence is 13 residues long. The V end lost 5 bases, the J end lost 10 bases, and 17 bases lay between the germline ends. Germline V gene lookup returns CDR1 SGHNT and CDR2 YENEEA. For the CDR3, the DNA is TGTGCCAGCAGCCGCGAGGGAGGGTCCGACTACACCTTC. This gives the protein CASSREGGSDYTF. The complete variable domain, with remaining parts taken from reference TRBV11-3 and TRBJ1-2, reads EAGVVQSPRYKIIEKKQPVAFWCNPISGHNTLYWYLQNLGQGPELLIRYENEEAVDDSQLPKDRFSAERLKGVDSTLKIQPAELGDSAVYLCASSREGGSDYTFGSGTRLTVV.

The rearrangement joins TRBV6-2 or TRBV6-3 to TRBJ1-1; a weak D match, TRBD1 (6 bases). There are 14 residues in the CDR3. CDR1 and CDR2 from the germline V gene are MNHEY and SVGEGT. The V end was cut by 2 bases, the J end by 5 bases, with 12 bases between. DNA of the CDR3: TGTGCCAGCAGTTACAATCGGGGGGCAACTGAAGCTTTCTTT. This gives the protein CASSYNRGATEAFF.

V is TRBV19 and J is TRBJ1-5; weak D call: TRBD1 (5 bases). In germline, CDR1 is LNHDA, CDR2 SQIVND (reference sequence). The CDR3 is 16 amino acids. The germline V and J ends were trimmed by 5 bases and 3 bases, with 17 bases remaining between them. CDR3 nucleotide sequence: TGTGCCAGTAGTCCCATAGGACAAGGGATCAATCAGCCCCAGCATTTT. As protein: CASSPIGQGINQPQHF.

This clone was seen just once. The chain is built from TRBV2 and TRBJ1-5; perhaps TRBD1 as D (6 bases). V lost 2 bases and J lost 7, with 15 bases in between. CDR3 length: 15 residues. Germline V CDR1 and CDR2: SNHLY, FYNNEI. Written as DNA, the CDR3 is TGTGCCAGCAGTGAAACGGGACACCGACTCCAGCCCCAGCATTTT. Its protein product is CASSETGHRLQPQHF.

The chain is built from TRBV2 and TRBJ2-1; 7 bases fit TRBD1. The CDR3 covers 14 residues. V trimming: 4 bases; J trimming: 3 bases; junction bases outside the gene matches: 3. Germline values: CDR1 SNHLY, CDR2 FYNNEI. In DNA, the CDR3 is TGTGCCAGCAGTGGGACAGGAAACTACAATGAGCAGTTCTTC. Protein sequence: CASSGTGNYNEQFF. The variable domain in full, with the rest retrieved from reference TRBV2 and TRBJ2-1, is EPEVTQTPSHQVTQMGQEVILRCVPISNHLYFYWYRQILGQKVEFLVSFYNNEISEKSEIFDDQFSVERPDGSNFTLKIRSTKLEDSAMYFCASSGTGNYNEQFFGPGTRLTVL.